This T cell receptor beta chain was identified during a study of T cells in Graves' hyperthyroidism and ophthalmopathy. The TCR beta CDR3 regions underwent amplification using RNA transcripts as the source. An initial round of RT-PCR targeting the TCR CDR3 relied on the HTBI primer set. TCRdb re-called the multiplex PCR reads through MiXCR, storing one row per CDR3 protein. The table has fewer than 350,000 distinct CDR3 sequences, roughly 18% seen once; the top ten hold 15% to 18%. V shed 8 bases and J 4 bases; nucleotides not matched to a gene: 9. The CDR3 has 14 residues. Per germline, CDR1 LNHDA and CDR2 SQIVND (reference sequence). Study observations and caveats: Separation of ophthalmopathy from stable hyperthyroidism was achieved by a 13 V-J model. Blood also contained most expanded thyroid clonotypes above 0.001.

This clonotype was counted at least ten times. The antigen is not known. The chain couples TRBV19 to TRBJ1-2, with TRBD1 matching 8 bases. The sequencing sample was made of blood. This TCR derives from a woman aged 40 to 55 with Graves' ophthalmopathy. The CDR3: CASWRTGIPYGYTF. CDR3 bases: TGTGCCAGTTGGAGGACAGGGATACCCTATGGCTACACCTTC.